The entry below gives a single T cell receptor beta chain sequence along with its context. No antigen is known for it. These data belong to a study of T cell responses to AZD1222 COVID-19 vaccine. The V segment lost 1 base and the J segment 2 bases; nucleotides outside the gene matches: 5. Germline V gene lookup returns CDR1 SGDLS and CDR2 YYNGEE. The CDR3 consists of 16 residues. Findings of the study overall: In a largely white British group with more females than males, clonal diversity was possibly underestimated. Baseline serology detected seropositivity in only six AZD1222 recipients.

Assay used: immunoSEQ multiplex PCR; TCRdb lists only in-frame clones, some missing. Of roughly 100,000 clones in the sample, 85% to 90% are singletons; the top ten hold about 4.9%. This TCR was sampled from an adult in good health. The V and J genes are TRBV9 and TRBJ2-2; 7 nucleotides match TRBD2. Sequencing used peripheral blood, obtained on day 0 of AZD1222 vaccination. The CDR3 reads CASSVRGDPNTGELFF. CDR3 coding DNA: TGTGCCAGCAGCGTACGGGGGGACCCAAACACCGGGGAGCTGTTTTTT. Full variable domain (outside the CDR3, taken from reference TRBV9 and TRBJ2-2): DSGVTQTPKHLITATGQRVTLRCSPRSGDLSVYWYQQSLDQGLQFLIQYYNGEERAKGNILERFSAQQFPDLHSELNLSSLELGDSALYFCASSVRGDPNTGELFFGEGSRLTVL.